This T cell receptor beta chain originates from a study of shared clonotypes between healthy human individuals. Study observations and caveats: Estimated clonotype richness was generally higher in naive than memory subsets.

For this clone: Its antigen is not known.

Sequenced by immunoSEQ multiplex PCR; TCRdb stores in-frame clones only, minus some. Counted here are millions of clones, approximately 95% occurring once; the ten biggest clones make up 0.13%. This CDR3 region has 13 residues. The V end was cut by 4 bases, the J end by 7 bases, with 14 bases between. Germline V gene data show CDR1 as SGHRS and CDR2 as YFSETQ. Sample: naive CD4+ T cells sorted from blood. Documented subset: CD45RA+ positively selected. This sequence was found in a man aged 18 to 35 in good health. This chain connects TRBV5-1 to TRBJ1-2; TRBD1 might be the D (5 bases). The CDR3 sequence: CASSPSRAGGYTF. In DNA form, the CDR3 reads TGCGCCAGCAGCCCCAGCAGGGCGGGTGGCTACACCTTC.